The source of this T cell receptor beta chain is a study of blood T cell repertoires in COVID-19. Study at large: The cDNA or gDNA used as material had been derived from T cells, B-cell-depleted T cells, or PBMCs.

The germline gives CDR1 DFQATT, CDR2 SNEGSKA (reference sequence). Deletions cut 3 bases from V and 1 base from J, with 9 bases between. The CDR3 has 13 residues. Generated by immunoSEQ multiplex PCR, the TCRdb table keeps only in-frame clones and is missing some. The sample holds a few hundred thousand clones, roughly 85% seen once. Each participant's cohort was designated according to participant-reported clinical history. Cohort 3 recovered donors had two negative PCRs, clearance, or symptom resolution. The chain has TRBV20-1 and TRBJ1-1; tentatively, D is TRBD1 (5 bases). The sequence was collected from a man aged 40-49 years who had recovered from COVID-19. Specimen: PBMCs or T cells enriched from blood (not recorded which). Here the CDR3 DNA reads TGCAGTGCTAGTTCCAGGGCGAACACTGAAGCTTTCTTT. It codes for CSASSRANTEAFF.